The entry that follows covers one T cell receptor (beta chain) sequence. What it recognizes is unknown. The data belong to a study of blood T cells in healthy people across ages. Study findings and constraints: Aged donors had fewer naive CD4+ cells and lower diversity than long-lived donors. One million T cells yielded diversity estimates that were considered underestimates.

Trimming removed 3 bases from V and 0 bases from J, with 7 bases in between. Germline V CDR1 and CDR2: ENHRY, SYGVKD. This CDR3 is built from 14 residues. For the second PCR, which ran for about 6 to 12 cycles, a sample-barcoded 5' primer and a J-beta primer mix were used. CDR3-containing paired-end reads numbering at least 2.5 million came from each sample. TCRdb re-called the 5' RACE reads with MiXCR, one entry per CDR3 protein. The sample contains approximately 1.5 million distinct CDR3 sequences, 35% to 45% of which appear only once. The donors, aged roughly 6 to 100, were healthy Caucasians from Russia.

This chain connects TRBV10-3 to TRBJ2-3; D uncertain. The sequencing sample was made of blood. This TCR derives from a woman between 18 and 29 years old in good health. The CDR3 loop is CAISDASSTDTQYF. The DNA of the CDR3 is TGTGCCATCAGTGATGCGTCTAGCACAGATACGCAGTATTTT.